The clone carrying this TCR beta chain has just a few counts. This sample stems from a study of blood T cell repertoires in COVID-19. Study-level background: T cells, B-cell-depleted T cells, or PBMCs provided the cDNA or gDNA that served as material.

Only in-frame clones appear in the TCRdb table, and some are missing; sequencing was by immunoSEQ multiplex PCR. The table records approximately 260,000 clones, 80% to 90% of them present only once. Everyone who took part was roughly 18 to 89 years old, and they came from about two dozen US areas. Cohort allocation depended upon clinical history that participants reported. The CDR3 totals 16 residues. Trimming removed 3 bases from V and 0 bases from J; junction bases left unmatched: 8. The germline V gene encodes CDR1 SGHDT and CDR2 YYEEEE. The chain joins TRBV5-6 to TRBJ1-1, with TRBD1 identical over 7 bases. Sequencing was done on a sample of PBMCs or T cells enriched from blood (not recorded which). The source of this sequence is a woman aged 45-65 years who had been exposed to COVID-19. CDR3 in DNA: TGTGCCAGCAGCTCGACAGGGACTAGATTGAACACTGAAGCTTTCTTT. This translates into CASSSTGTRLNTEAFF.